What follows are 25 T cell receptor beta chains derived from one specimen sequenced in a study of blood T cells in healthy people across ages. Primers used in a second PCR of about 6 to 12 cycles were a sample-barcoded 5' primer and a J-beta primer mix. MiXCR, applied by TCRdb to the 5' RACE reads, yields one record per CDR3 protein. The repertoire consists of 980,000 or so distinct CDR3 sequences, with 48% occurring once and the leading ten covering about an eighth. Sequencing was done on a sample of blood. The receptors originated from a man between 25 and 39 years old in good health.

This chain joins TRBV7-9 and TRBJ2-5; D is uncertain. Germline lookup yields CDR1 SEHNR and CDR2 FQNEAQ (reference sequence). The CDR3 runs 14 residues. The V end lost 1 base, the J end lost 3 bases, and 9 bases lay between the germline ends. In DNA form, the CDR3 reads TGTGCCAGCAGCTTAGGGTACGGAGAAGAGACCCAGTACTTC. Protein sequence: CASSLGYGEETQYF.

This chain uses TRBV7-2 with TRBJ1-1, with D possibly being TRBD1 (6 bases). Trimming cost V 2 bases and J 8 bases, with 12 bases left between them. The CDR3 consists of 13 residues. CDR1 SGHTA and CDR2 FQGNSA come from the germline V gene. The CDR3 DNA reads as TGTGCCAGCAGCTTATGGGGAGACAGGGAAGCTTTCTTT. Its protein is CASSLWGDREAFF.

The chain joins TRBV10-3 to TRBJ1-2, with unresolved D. V lost 2 bases to trimming and J lost 6 bases, with 13 bases between them. The CDR3 covers 14 residues. Germline-derived CDR1 and CDR2 are ENHRY and SYGVKD. The CDR3 region is CAISERPHFDGYTF. Written as DNA, the CDR3 is TGTGCCATCAGTGAGCGGCCTCATTTCGATGGCTACACCTTC.

In this sample, this clonotype turned up a few times. V is TRBV9 and J is TRBJ1-1, with TRBD1 as a possible D gene (5 bases). The CDR3 is made up of 15 amino acids. Germline CDR1 reads SGDLS; CDR2 reads YYNGEE. Deletions cut 4 bases from V and 0 bases from J, with 13 bases between. The CDR3 is CASSSRQTMNTEAFF. The CDR3 nucleotides read TGTGCCAGCAGCTCCCGACAGACGATGAACACTGAAGCTTTCTTT.

Details on this clonotype: A much more abundant neighbour one base away suggests this may be a read error. The CDR3 protein is CSARELGTGDAGELFF. The CDR3 DNA reads TGCAGTGCTAGGGAACTTGGGACAGGGGACGCCGGGGAGCTGTTTTTT. J is TRBJ2-2 and V is TRBV20-1; 10 bases are shared with TRBD1. V was clipped by 3 bases and J by 6 bases; unmatched bases: 10. Germline CDR1 reads DFQATT; CDR2 reads SNEGSKA (reference sequence). The length of the CDR3 is 16 residues.

V usage is TRBV24-1 and J usage is TRBJ2-1, with D possibly being TRBD2 (6 bases). Germline CDR1 is KGHDR and CDR2 is SFDVKD. V was trimmed by 1 base and J by 3 bases, leaving 9 bases between them. The CDR3 spans 15 residues. The DNA for the CDR3 is TGTGCCACCAGTGATTTCACTAGCTACTACAATGAGCAGTTCTTC. Its protein product is CATSDFTSYYNEQFF.

CDR3 nucleotide sequence: TGTGCCAGCAGCTTATCTGGATCCATGGGGCAAGGCTACACCTTC. Residues: CASSLSGSMGQGYTF. The genes are TRBV7-2 and TRBJ1-2; D is perhaps TRBD1 (5 bases). Germline CDR1 SGHTA, CDR2 FQGNSA. V was trimmed by 2 bases and J by 8 bases, leaving 18 bases between them. This CDR3 has 15 residues.

Comments on this clonotype: A much larger clone differs by one base, so this may be a read error. V usage is TRBV12-3 or TRBV12-4 and J usage is TRBJ2-1; 11 bases match TRBD2. Unmatched junction bases numbered 6, after V lost 6 bases and J lost 2 bases. The CDR3 sequence is 16 residues long. CDR3 nucleotides: TGTGCCAGCAGCTTGGAGACTAGCGGGACCTACAATGAGCAGTTCTTC. Its translation: CASSLETSGTYNEQFF.

This clonotype appeared a few times. The V call is TRBV29-1, the J call TRBJ1-1; 7 nucleotides agree with TRBD1. Germline trimming cut 6 bases from V and 0 bases from J; bases unmatched to any gene: 10. The CDR3 runs 15 residues. The germline V gene has CDR1 SQVTM and CDR2 ANQGSEA. CDR3 coding DNA: TGCAGCGTCGGGACAGATTACCTTATGAACACTGAAGCTTTCTTT. Translating it yields CSVGTDYLMNTEAFF.

This clonotype was picked up many times. The chain employs TRBV27 and TRBJ2-3; 11 nucleotides match TRBD2. The CDR3 contains 16 residues. J lost 3 bases, V lost 4 bases, and 6 bases had no gene match. Germline V gene sequence: CDR1 MNHEY, CDR2 SMNVEV (reference sequence). In DNA, the CDR3 is TGTGCCAGCAGTTCACCCGGGACTAGCGGAACAGATACGCAGTATTTT. It is translated as CASSSPGTSGTDTQYF.

This clonotype was picked up many times. This rearrangement joins TRBV7-2 to TRBJ2-1; 7 bases are shared with TRBD1. The CDR3 totals 14 residues. The J segment lost 7 bases and the V segment lost 2 bases, leaving 5 bases of the junction unmatched. The germline gives CDR1 SGHTA, CDR2 FQGNSA. The CDR3 loop reads CASSLPRDRNEQFF. CDR3 bases: TGTGCCAGCAGCTTACCCCGGGACAGAAATGAGCAGTTCTTC.

The chain recombines TRBV6-1 with TRBJ1-1, with unresolved D. The CDR3 is made up of 14 amino acids. With 4 bases removed from V and 0 bases from J, the gap between germline ends came to 9 bases. Germline CDR1 reads MNHNS; CDR2 reads SASEGT. Here the CDR3 DNA reads TGTGCCAGCAGTGGGTGGGCGATGAACACTGAAGCTTTCTTT. Translation gives CASSGWAMNTEAFF.

This clonotype has a handful of counts. The chain employs TRBV6-6 and TRBJ2-3, with 7 bases identical to TRBD2. J was trimmed by 1 base and V by 7 bases; bases with no gene match: 5. The CDR3 has 14 amino acids. Per germline, CDR1 MNHNY and CDR2 SVGAGI (reference sequence). CDR3 sequence: CASTIAGGTDTQYF. CDR3 in DNA: TGTGCCAGCACCATCGCGGGGGGCACAGATACGCAGTATTTT.

The V gene is TRBV2, the J gene TRBJ2-5; D possibly corresponds to TRBD1 (5 bases). The germline CDR1 and CDR2 sequences are SNHLY and FYNNEI. The CDR3 spans 13 residues. V was trimmed by 1 base and J by 4 bases, leaving 7 bases between them. The CDR3 reads CASSEGGRETQYF. The CDR3 DNA reads as TGTGCCAGCAGTGAAGGGGGCCGAGAGACCCAGTACTTC. Using reference TRBV2 and TRBJ2-5 for the parts outside the CDR3, the full variable domain is EPEVTQTPSHQVTQMGQEVILRCVPISNHLYFYWYRQILGQKVEFLVSFYNNEISEKSEIFDDQFSVERPDGSNFTLKIRSTKLEDSAMYFCASSEGGRETQYFGPGTRLLVL.

This chain uses TRBV7-8 with TRBJ2-7, with a weak D call TRBD1 (5 bases). The ends were cut back, 7 bases at V and 3 bases at J, with 16 bases in the middle. Germline CDR1 and CDR2: SGHVS and FQNEAQ. The CDR3 is made up of 14 amino acids. The CDR3 DNA follows: TGTGCCAGCACGCGGCAGGGAACGTTCTACGAGCAGTACTTC. The encoded protein is CASTRQGTFYEQYF.

The sample holds a few counts of this clonotype. This chain joins TRBV11-3 and TRBJ2-5; 9 positions match TRBD1. CDR1 and CDR2 (germline): SGHNT, YENEEA. V was clipped by 2 bases and J by 5 bases; unmatched bases: 9. This CDR3 has 16 residues. The CDR3 nucleotides are TGTGCCAGCAGCTTACTACCGGGACAGGGAACGGAGACCCAGTACTTC. It yields the protein CASSLLPGQGTETQYF. The variable domain in full, with the rest retrieved from reference TRBV11-3 and TRBJ2-5, is EAGVVQSPRYKIIEKKQPVAFWCNPISGHNTLYWYLQNLGQGPELLIRYENEEAVDDSQLPKDRFSAERLKGVDSTLKIQPAELGDSAVYLCASSLLPGQGTETQYFGPGTRLLVL.

This clonotype has only a few counts. The V and J genes are TRBV6-2 or TRBV6-3 and TRBJ1-6; D unclear. Trimming took off 8 bases at V and 7 bases at J, with 12 bases between the two ends. This CDR3 is built from 13 residues. The germline CDR1 and CDR2 sequences are MNHEY and SVGEGT. CDR3 sequence (DNA): TGTGCCAGCCGCCGGCAGGACAATTCACCCCTCCACTTT. Translated, it gives CASRRQDNSPLHF.

The chain links TRBV7-6 to TRBJ2-7; no clear D. V lost 5 bases to trimming and J lost 0 bases, with 11 bases between them. CDR1 and CDR2 from the germline V gene are SGHVS and FNYEAQ. There are 14 residues in the CDR3. Here the CDR3 DNA reads TGTGCCAGCAGCGGTTGGAACAGCTCCTACGAGCAGTACTTC. Protein sequence: CASSGWNSSYEQYF. The entire variable domain, with the rest obtained from reference TRBV7-6 and TRBJ2-7, is as follows: GAGVSQSPRYKVTKRGQDVALRCDPISGHVSLYWYRQALGQGPEFLTYFNYEAQQDKSGLPNDRFSAERPEGSISTLTIQRTEQRDSAMYRCASSGWNSSYEQYFGPGTRLTVT.

V and J are TRBV27 and TRBJ2-7; D is perhaps TRBD1 or TRBD2 (5 bases each). Germline CDR1 is MNHEY and CDR2 is SMNVEV (reference sequence). This CDR3 has 16 amino acids. Trimming left V 4 bases short and J 2 bases short, with 18 bases between. CDR3 loop: CASSSRGIMGAYEQYF. The CDR3 coding sequence is TGTGCCAGCAGTTCCCGAGGTATTATGGGGGCCTACGAGCAGTACTTC.

V is TRBV18 and J is TRBJ1-4; D is unclear. Deletions cut 5 bases from V and 7 bases from J, with 11 bases between. The CDR3 covers 13 residues. Germline loops: CDR1 KGHSH, CDR2 LQKENI. CDR3: CASSKNSAEKLFF. CDR3 bases: TGTGCCAGCTCAAAGAATTCAGCTGAAAAACTGTTTTTT.

This clonotype was found a few times. V gene TRBV28 combines with J gene TRBJ2-4, with 11 bases fitting TRBD2. The DNA end favors TRBJ2-7, so the J call may be wrong. Germline loops: CDR1 MDHEN, CDR2 SYDVKM. This CDR3 has 14 residues. CDR3 nucleotide sequence: TGTGCCAGCGTCACCGGGACTAGCGGATACGAGCAGTACTTC. Encoded protein: CASVTGTSGYEQYF.

Comments on this clonotype: A clone one base away is much larger, so this may be a read error. This chain joins TRBV9 and TRBJ2-3; 7 bases are shared with TRBD2. CDR3 length: 16 amino acids. Germline V gene sequence: CDR1 SGDLS, CDR2 YYNGEE. V was clipped by 1 base and J by 3 bases; unmatched bases: 8. CDR3 residues: CASSVRSGEGTDTQYF. CDR3 nucleotides: TGTGCCAGCAGCGTACGGAGCGGGGAAGGAACAGATACGCAGTATTTT.

This clonotype occurred a few times. The V gene is TRBV29-1, the J gene TRBJ1-4; a weak D match, TRBD1 (6 bases). The CDR3 is 21 residues long. Germline CDR1 is SQVTM and CDR2 is ANQGSEA. V lost 7 bases and J lost 3, with 36 bases in between. The CDR3 is CSASVPTRRTDRNGANEKLFF. For the CDR3, the DNA is TGCAGCGCCTCTGTCCCTACCCGAAGGACAGACCGTAATGGGGCTAATGAAAAACTGTTTTTT.

The sample holds one count of this clonotype. The genes are TRBV20-1 and TRBJ2-7, with D perhaps matching TRBD2 (5 bases). Trimming pared 6 bases from V and 6 bases from J, leaving 15 bases between. Germline V lookup: CDR1 DFQATT, CDR2 SNEGSKA (reference sequence). The CDR3 has 12 amino acids. The CDR3 coding sequence is TGCAGTGCGGGCGGGTTCCAGTTCGAGCAGTACTTC. Translating it yields CSAGGFQFEQYF.

The V and J genes are TRBV28 and TRBJ2-5; 11 bases fit TRBD1. The CDR3 runs 15 residues. J gave up 5 bases and V 7 bases, and 9 bases lay outside the gene matches. CDR1 and CDR2 from the germline V gene are MDHEN and SYDVKM. In DNA form, the CDR3 reads TGTGCCAGCATACGGACAGGGGGCGGCGGTGAGACCCAGTACTTC. Translation gives CASIRTGGGGETQYF. Full variable domain (outside the CDR3, taken from reference TRBV28 and TRBJ2-5): DVKVTQSSRYLVKRTGEKVFLECVQDMDHENMFWYRQDPGLGLRLIYFSYDVKMKEKGDIPEGYSVSREKKERFSLILESASTNQTSMYLCASIRTGGGGETQYFGPGTRLLVL.